Listed here are 7 T cell receptor beta chains from one sample, sequenced in a study of T cell repertoires in cytomegalovirus infection. TCRdb passed the reads through MiXCR, listing each CDR3 protein once. Among approximately 1,000,000 distinct CDR3 sequences listed, roughly 31% were seen once. These TCRs' antigens remain unknown. This material consisted of cultured CD8+ T cells from PBMCs, taken from culture after CMV antigen stimulation. The receptors come from a human donor in good health (CMV status not recorded). Some clones in this sample may be carry-over from other donors' samples.

The sample holds a few counts of this clonotype. The chain links TRBV25-1 to TRBJ2-1, with D perhaps TRBD2 (5 bases). Germline V CDR1 and CDR2: MGHDK, SYGVNS. This CDR3 contains 18 residues. The V end lost 1 base, the J end lost 1 base, and 17 bases lay between the germline ends. The CDR3 reads CASSELLSYEGSYNEQFF. The CDR3 nucleotides read TGTGCCAGCAGTGAATTGTTAAGTTATGAGGGATCCTACAATGAGCAGTTCTTC.

As for this clonotype: A single base separates this from a much larger clone, so it may be a read error. This chain joins TRBV7-2 and TRBJ2-1; D may correspond to TRBD1 or TRBD2 (5 bases each). Trimming cost V 5 bases and J 5 bases, with 16 bases left between them. The CDR3 runs 15 residues. The germline V gene has CDR1 SGHTA and CDR2 FQGNSA. DNA for the CDR3: TGTGCCAGCAGCCAAAGGCGCAGGGACGACAATGAGCAGTTCTTC. It encodes CASSQRRRDDNEQFF.

In this sample, this clonotype turned up many times. V is TRBV7-2 and J is TRBJ2-7; TRBD1 matches 9 bases. The CDR3 is 16 amino acids. Trimming took 5 bases from V and 2 from J; bases not matched to a gene: 10. Germline V gene sequence: CDR1 SGHTA, CDR2 FQGNSA. The CDR3 sequence: CASSADGQGRPYEQYV. The DNA for the CDR3 is TGTGCCAGCAGCGCAGATGGACAGGGGCGTCCCTACGAGCAGTACGTC.

The rearrangement joins TRBV19 to TRBJ2-1; TRBD1 matches at 9 bases. Germline V gives CDR1 LNHDA, CDR2 SQIVND (reference sequence). V was pared by 7 bases and J by 8 bases, with 9 bases of the junction left unmatched. The CDR3 runs to 14 residues. The CDR3 reads CASTPGQGKDEQFF. The DNA for the CDR3 is TGTGCCAGTACCCCGGGACAGGGCAAGGATGAGCAGTTCTTC.

The chain recombines TRBV7-6 with TRBJ1-2; tentatively, D is TRBD1 (6 bases). CDR3 size: 13 residues. V lost 2 bases and J 4 bases, leaving 8 bases between the germline ends. Germline CDR1 and CDR2: SGHVS and FNYEAQ. CDR3 nucleotides: TGTGCCAGCAGCTTACAGACAGGCTATGGCTACACCTTC. This codes for CASSLQTGYGYTF.

V gene TRBV2 combines with J gene TRBJ2-7, with a tentative D call TRBD1 (7 bases). V gave up 6 bases and J gave up 2 bases, with 17 bases separating them. The germline V gene has CDR1 SNHLY and CDR2 FYNNEI. This CDR3 has 15 residues. CDR3 sequence: CASSNAQGRPYEQYF. As DNA, the CDR3 is TGTGCCAGCAGCAACGCACAGGGGAGGCCCTACGAGCAGTACTTC.

The chain has TRBV7-9 and TRBJ2-3, with TRBD1 as a possible D gene (6 bases). V was shortened by 8 bases and J by 2 bases, with 11 bases between the two germline ends. Germline CDR1 and CDR2: SEHNR and FQNEAQ (reference sequence). CDR3 length equals 13 residues. In DNA form, the CDR3 reads TGTGCCAGCCAGGGGACCACCACAGATACGCAGTATTTT. It is translated as CASQGTTTDTQYF.